A selection of T cell receptor beta chains follows, all from one sample in a study of graft-versus-host responses after intestinal transplantation. Here immunoSEQ multiplex PCR was the method, and the copy in TCRdb shows in-frame clones only, minus some. The table has 4,500 to 5,000 clones, 80% seen once. Specimen: ileum tissue, collected roughly 120 days after intestinal transplantation. The receptors were sampled from a human patient who received an intestinal transplant, so some T cells may come from the graft donor. The CDR3 runs from the conserved cysteine through the conserved F or W. D genes are given only for firm matches. The size entry is marked missing in some rows and otherwise reads once, few, many or a size class.

V gene	J gene	clone size	D gene	CDR3 protein	CDR3 DNA
TRBV6-1	TRBJ1-1	.	.	CASSVLNTEAFF	TGTGCCAGCAGTGTCTTGAACACTGAAGCTTTCTTT
TRBV11-1	TRBJ2-7	.	TRBD1	CASSFSGQGYEQYF	TGTGCCAGCAGCTTTTCAGGACAGGGGTACGAGCAGTACTTC
TRBV5-6	TRBJ1-2	.	TRBD1	CASSPRDRGSYTF	TGTGCCAGCAGCCCCCGGGACAGGGGAAGCTACACCTTC
TRBV4-2	TRBJ2-1	.	.	CASSQDQGSPDEQFF	TGTGCCAGCAGCCAAGATCAGGGTAGCCCCGATGAGCAGTTCTTC
TRBV14	TRBJ2-7	.	.	CASSLGQFYYEQYF	TGTGCCAGCAGCCTCGGACAGTTCTACTACGAGCAGTACTTC
TRBV5-4	TRBJ1-2	.	.	CASSLTTTVNYGYTF	TGTGCCAGCAGCTTGACCACGACAGTTAACTATGGCTACACCTTC
TRBV7-9	TRBJ2-7	.	TRBD2	CASSSGLGPSYEQYF	TGTGCCAGCAGTTCGGGACTAGGGCCTTCCTACGAGCAGTACTTC
TRBV6-4	TRBJ2-1	few	TRBD2	CASSTSGRANEQFF	TGTGCCAGCAGTACTAGCGGGAGGGCCAATGAGCAGTTCTTC
TRBV5-5	TRBJ1-3	few	.	CASSLEGIQDPSGNTIYF	TGTGCCAGCAGCTTGGAGGGGATACAGGACCCCTCTGGAAACACCATATATTTT
TRBV9	TRBJ2-1	few	TRBD2	CASTQTGTNYNEQFF	TGTGCCAGCACCCAAACCGGGACTAACTACAATGAGCAGTTCTTC
TRBV5-1	TRBJ2-7	.	.	CASSVKGWTHTYEQYF	TGCGCCAGCAGCGTGAAAGGGTGGACGCATACCTACGAGCAGTACTTC
TRBV5-4	TRBJ2-1	.	TRBD2	CASSFGTSSFVSYNEQFF	TGTGCCAGCAGCTTCGGGACTAGCTCTTTTGTCTCCTACAATGAGCAGTTCTTC
TRBV20-1	TRBJ2-5	.	.	CSGIKETQYF	TGCAGTGGCATAAAAGAGACCCAGTACTTC